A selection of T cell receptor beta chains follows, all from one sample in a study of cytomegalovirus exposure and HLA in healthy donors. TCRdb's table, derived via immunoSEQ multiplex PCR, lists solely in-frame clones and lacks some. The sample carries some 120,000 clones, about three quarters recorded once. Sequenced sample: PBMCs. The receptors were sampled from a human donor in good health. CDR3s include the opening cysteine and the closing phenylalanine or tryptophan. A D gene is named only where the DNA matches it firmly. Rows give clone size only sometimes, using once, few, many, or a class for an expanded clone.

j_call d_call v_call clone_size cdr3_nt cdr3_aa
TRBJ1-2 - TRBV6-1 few TGTGCCAGCGAGGCGGGGGTGGGTGGCTACACCTTC CASEAGVGGYTF
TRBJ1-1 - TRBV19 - TGTGCCAGTACCGGTACAATCCAGGGGGCTTTCTTT CASTGTIQGAFF
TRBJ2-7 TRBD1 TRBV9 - TGTGCCAGCAGCGCCCGACAGGGTGGCGACGAGCAGTACTTC CASSARQGGDEQYF
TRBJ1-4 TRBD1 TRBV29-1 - TGCAGCGTTGAAGGACAGGGGGCGAGGGTTAATGAAAAACTGTTTTTT CSVEGQGARVNEKLFF
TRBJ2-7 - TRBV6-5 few TGTGCCAGCAGCCCCGGGTCCTCCTACGAGCAGTACTTC CASSPGSSYEQYF
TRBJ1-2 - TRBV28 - TGTGCCAGCACCTTTGCCCAATCCAGGGATGGCTACACCTTC CASTFAQSRDGYTF
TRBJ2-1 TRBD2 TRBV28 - TGTGCCAGCAGCCCCGCCACAGCGGGGTACAATGAGCAGTTCTTC CASSPATAGYNEQFF
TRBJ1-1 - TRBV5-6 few TGTGCCAGCAGCTTGTTGGTACGGGAAGCTTTCTTT CASSLLVREAFF
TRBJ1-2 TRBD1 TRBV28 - TGTGCCAGCAGTCCTCCCGGGACAGGGGACTCTGGCTACACCTTC CASSPPGTGDSGYTF
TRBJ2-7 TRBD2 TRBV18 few TGTGCCAGCTCACCACCCGGACTAGCCCCCCACGAGCAGTACTTC CASSPPGLAPHEQYF
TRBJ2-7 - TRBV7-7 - TGTGCCAGCAGCGGGGGACAAGGGCAGTACTTC CASSGGQGQYF
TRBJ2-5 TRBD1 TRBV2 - TGTGCCAGCAGTACCCAGACAGGGGAAGAGACCCAGTACTTC CASSTQTGEETQYF
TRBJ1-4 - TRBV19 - TGTGCCAGTAAACGGGACACCGTTAATGAAAAACTGTTTTTT CASKRDTVNEKLFF
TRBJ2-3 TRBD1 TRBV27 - TGTGCCAGCAGAGAAGATTACCGGGACAGGTGGCCCGGATCCACAGATACGCAGTATTTT CASREDYRDRWPGSTDTQYF
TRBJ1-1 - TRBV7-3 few TGTGCCAGCAGCCTTCGAGGCGTGGGCACTGAAGCTTTCTTT CASSLRGVGTEAFF
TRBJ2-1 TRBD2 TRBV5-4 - TGTGCCAGCAGCTTCAGCGGGGTTAACAATGAGCAGTTCTTC CASSFSGVNNEQFF
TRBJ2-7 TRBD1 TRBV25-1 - TGTGCCAGCAGTGAAGGGACAGATTACGAGCAGTACTTC CASSEGTDYEQYF
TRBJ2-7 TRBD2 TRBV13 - TGTGCCAGCAGTCTACAGACTAGCCCGTATCTTACATACGAGCAGTACTTC CASSLQTSPYLTYEQYF
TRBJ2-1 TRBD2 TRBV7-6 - TGTGCCAGCAGCTTAGATGGCCTTTGGGCGGGGGGGCTGAATGAGCAGTTCTTC CASSLDGLWAGGLNEQFF
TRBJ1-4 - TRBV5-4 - TGTGCCAGCAGCTTGGGGGGGGTTGAAAAACTGTTTTTT CASSLGGVEKLFF
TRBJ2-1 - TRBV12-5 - TGTGCTAGTGGTTTGGTGTTAGCGGAGCAGTTCTTC CASGLVLAEQFF